This paragraph covers one T cell receptor (beta chain) sequence. Other DNA sequences in the sample encode the same CDR3. This record belongs to a study of cytomegalovirus exposure and HLA in healthy donors. Study-wide context: The 100 million to 120 million unique TCR beta sequences, from 150 million to 200 million T cells, were found by an earlier analysis.

It was with 60 Vbeta and 13 Jbeta primers that the PCR ran. As handled by the study authors: Later reanalysis found tens of millions of unique TCR beta chains, around 9.9 million of them shared. The assay was immunoSEQ multiplex PCR, and TCRdb's table has in-frame clones only and misses some. Clone size and V and J calls were adopted from that table, with D and trimming inferred from the DNA. The data show about 110,000 clones, under 85% seen once. Trimming pared 2 bases from V and 1 base from J, leaving 8 bases between. CDR3 length: 14 amino acids. The germline CDR1 and CDR2 sequences are MNHNS and SASEGT.

The TCR sequence derives from a young man in good health and CMV-seronegative. V usage is TRBV6-1 and J usage is TRBJ1-1; D is ambiguous. The specimen was PBMCs. The CDR3 nucleotides read TGTGCCAGCAGTGAACTACAGTGGAACACTGAAGCTTTCTTT. It yields the protein CASSELQWNTEAFF.